The TCR beta chain described here comes from a study of metastatic and nonmetastatic thyroid tumors. Looking at the study overall: Malignant and benign thyroid patients had repertoires compared in peripheral blood and tumor or nodule tissue. General study findings and limits: As reported, TCR beta diversity in blood and tumor was significantly higher in malignant thyroid tumors than in benign nodules.

There are many counts of this clone. The target antigen is unknown. Ahead of thyroid surgery, no patient had received treatment of any kind. Germline V gene data show CDR1 as DFQATT and CDR2 as SNEGSKA (reference sequence). Losses at the gene ends were 1 base for V and 0 bases for J; bases not matched to a gene: 9. The CDR3 has 17 amino acids. TCRdb reanalyzed the PCR reads via MiXCR. The data show about 50,000 clones, with 20% to 25% seen just once and 3.5% to 5% held by the top ten. V usage is TRBV20-1 and J usage is TRBJ1-3; 7 bases fit TRBD1. The clonotype originates from a female donor with papillary thyroid cancer or a benign thyroid nodule (not recorded which). Some clones in this sample may be carry-over from other donors' samples. The sample was blood. The CDR3 DNA reads TGCAGTGCTAGAGTCCTGGGGACAGACCTCTCTGGAAACACCATATATTTT. It codes for CSARVLGTDLSGNTIYF.